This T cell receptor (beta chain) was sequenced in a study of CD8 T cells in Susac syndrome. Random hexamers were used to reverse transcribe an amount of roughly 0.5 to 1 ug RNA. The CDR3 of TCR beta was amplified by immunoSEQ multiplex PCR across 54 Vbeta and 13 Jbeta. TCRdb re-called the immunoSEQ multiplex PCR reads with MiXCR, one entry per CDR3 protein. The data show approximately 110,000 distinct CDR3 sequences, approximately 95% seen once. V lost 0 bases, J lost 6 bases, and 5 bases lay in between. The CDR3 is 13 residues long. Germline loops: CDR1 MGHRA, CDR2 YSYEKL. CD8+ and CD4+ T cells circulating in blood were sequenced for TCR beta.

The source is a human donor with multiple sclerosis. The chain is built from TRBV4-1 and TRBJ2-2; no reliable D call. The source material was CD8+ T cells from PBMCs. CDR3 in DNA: TGCGCCAGCAGCCAAGATCGGTCCGGGGAGCTGTTTTTT. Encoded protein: CASSQDRSGELFF.